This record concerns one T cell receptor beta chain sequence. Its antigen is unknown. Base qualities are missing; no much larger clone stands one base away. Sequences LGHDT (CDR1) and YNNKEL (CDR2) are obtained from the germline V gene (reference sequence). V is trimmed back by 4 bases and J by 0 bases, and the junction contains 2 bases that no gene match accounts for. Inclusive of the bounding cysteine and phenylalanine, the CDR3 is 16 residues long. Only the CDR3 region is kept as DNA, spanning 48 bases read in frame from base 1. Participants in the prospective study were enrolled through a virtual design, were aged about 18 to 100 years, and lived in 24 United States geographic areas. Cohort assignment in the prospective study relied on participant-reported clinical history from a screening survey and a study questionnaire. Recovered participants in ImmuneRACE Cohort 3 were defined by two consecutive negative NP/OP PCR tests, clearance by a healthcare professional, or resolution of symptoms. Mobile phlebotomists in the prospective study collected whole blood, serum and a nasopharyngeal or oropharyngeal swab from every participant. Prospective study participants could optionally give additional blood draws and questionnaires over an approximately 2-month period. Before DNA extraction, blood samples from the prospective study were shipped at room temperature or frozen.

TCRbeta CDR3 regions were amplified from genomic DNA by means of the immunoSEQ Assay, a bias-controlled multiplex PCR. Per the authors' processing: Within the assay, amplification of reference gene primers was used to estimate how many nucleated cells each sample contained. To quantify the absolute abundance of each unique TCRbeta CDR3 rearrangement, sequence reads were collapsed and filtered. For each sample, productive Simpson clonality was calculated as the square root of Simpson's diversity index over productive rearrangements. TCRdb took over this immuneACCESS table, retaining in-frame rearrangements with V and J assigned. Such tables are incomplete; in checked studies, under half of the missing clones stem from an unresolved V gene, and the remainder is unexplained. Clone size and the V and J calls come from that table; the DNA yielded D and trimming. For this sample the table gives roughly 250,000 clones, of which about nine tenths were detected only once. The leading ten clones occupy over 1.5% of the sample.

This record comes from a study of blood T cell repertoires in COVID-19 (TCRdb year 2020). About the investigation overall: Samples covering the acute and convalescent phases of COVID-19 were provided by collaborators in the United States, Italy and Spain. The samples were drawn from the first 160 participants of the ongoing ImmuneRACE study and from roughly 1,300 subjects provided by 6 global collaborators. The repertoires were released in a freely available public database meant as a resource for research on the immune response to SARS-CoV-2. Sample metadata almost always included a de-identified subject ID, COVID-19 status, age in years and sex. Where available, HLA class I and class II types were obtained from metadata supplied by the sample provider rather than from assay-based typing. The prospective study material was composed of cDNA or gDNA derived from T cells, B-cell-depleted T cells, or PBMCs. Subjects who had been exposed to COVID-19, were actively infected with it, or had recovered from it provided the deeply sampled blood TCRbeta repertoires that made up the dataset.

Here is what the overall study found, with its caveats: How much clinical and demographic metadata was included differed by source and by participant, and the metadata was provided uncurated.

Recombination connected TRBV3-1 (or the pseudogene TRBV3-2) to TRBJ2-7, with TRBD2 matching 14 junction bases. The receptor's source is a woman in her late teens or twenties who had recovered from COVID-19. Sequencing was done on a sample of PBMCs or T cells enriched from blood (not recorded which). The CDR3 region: CASSRGLAGASYEQYF. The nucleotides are TGTGCCAGCAGCCGGGGACTAGCGGGGGCCTCCTACGAGCAGTACTTC.